The 9 T cell receptor beta chains below come from one sample, sequenced in a study of regulatory T cells in long-lasting Graves disease. The sample's time point: persistent/refractory GD, antithyroid drugs over 5 years with positive TRAb. PBMC-extracted RNA yielded the TCR library. Arm-PCR of CDR3 regions and iRepertoire HTBI primers were the basis on which TCR beta libraries were built. TCRdb reanalysed the multiplex PCR reads using MiXCR and keeps one entry per CDR3 protein. Found here are 350,000 to 500,000 distinct CDR3 sequences, around 23% of them singletons; the top ten hold roughly an eighth. The specimen comprised peripheral blood mononuclear cells (PBMCs), sampled when the disease was refractory, from a patient treated with antithyroid drugs. These receptors were obtained from a female donor with Graves disease.

The table lists this clonotype with many counts. The chain uses TRBV5-4 and TRBJ1-6; weak D call: TRBD1 (5 bases). The CDR3 loop spans 14 amino acids. Germline CDR1 reads SGHNT; CDR2 reads YYREEE (reference sequence). Trimming removed 3 bases at V and 9 bases at J, with 13 bases between. CDR3 DNA sequence: TGTGCCAGCAGCTGGGGCATAGGGATTTCACCCCTCCACTTT. Its translation is CASSWGIGISPLHF.

V gene TRBV30 combines with J gene TRBJ2-2; 9 nucleotides align to TRBD1. The CDR3 contains 13 residues. Germline lookup yields CDR1 GTSNPN and CDR2 SVGIG (reference sequence). V gave up 5 bases and J gave up 7 bases; unmatched junction bases: 5. CDR3 loop: CAWGGQGHGELFF. In nucleotides, the CDR3 is TGTGCCTGGGGGGGACAGGGTCACGGGGAGCTGTTTTTT. Full variable domain (missing parts from reference TRBV30 and TRBJ2-2): SQTIHQWPATLVQPVGSPLSLECTVEGTSNPNLYWYRQAAGRGLQLLFYSVGIGQISSEVPQNLSASRPQDRQFILSSKKLLLSDSGFYLCAWGGQGHGELFFGEGSRLTVL.

There are many counts of this clonotype. The V and J genes are TRBV20-1 and TRBJ2-7; the match to TRBD1 covers 8 bases. This CDR3 is built from 14 residues. V was pared by 3 bases and J by 3 bases, with 7 bases of the junction left unmatched. Germline V lookup: CDR1 DFQATT, CDR2 SNEGSKA (reference sequence). Here the CDR3 reads CSASKGQDIYEQYF. The CDR3, as DNA: TGCAGTGCTAGTAAGGGACAGGACATCTACGAGCAGTACTTC.

This clonotype showed up many times. This chain links TRBV28 with TRBJ2-7; TRBD2 agrees at 12 bases. J gave up 0 bases and V 1 base, and 7 bases lay outside the gene matches. The CDR3 has 18 residues. CDR1 is MDHEN, CDR2 SYDVKM, per germline. The DNA for the CDR3 is TGTGCCAGCAGTTTATTCCGACTAGCGGGAGCAAGCTCCTACGAGCAGTACTTC. Protein: CASSLFRLAGASSYEQYF.

This clonotype was seen a handful of times. V gene TRBV20-1 combines with J gene TRBJ2-1; 8 bases agree with TRBD2. The CDR3 spans 15 residues. Germline assignment: CDR1 DFQATT and CDR2 SNEGSKA (reference sequence). With 6 bases clipped from V and 3 bases from J, the junction kept 10 bases outside the gene matches. For the CDR3, the DNA is TGCAGTGCGACCGGCGTACTAGCGGACTACAATGAGCAGTTCTTC. Translation: CSATGVLADYNEQFF.

This clonotype was seen many times. The rearrangement joins TRBV2 to TRBJ2-2; 11 nucleotides match TRBD1. Germline lookup yields CDR1 SNHLY and CDR2 FYNNEI. The CDR3 extends over 15 amino acids. V lost 6 bases to trimming and J lost 8 bases; unmatched junction nucleotides: 8. The CDR3 DNA follows: TGTGCCAGCAGCGACGGACAGGGGGCTAGTGGGGAGCTGTTTTTT. This codes for CASSDGQGASGELFF.

This clonotype has only a few counts. The V and J genes are TRBV10-3 and TRBJ1-5, with a possible D match to TRBD1 (5 bases). Trimming cost V 8 bases and J 6 bases, with 14 bases left between them. The CDR3 is 13 residues long. Per the germline V gene, CDR1 is ENHRY and CDR2 is SYGVKD. CDR3 amino acids: CAIAQEAGQPQHF. In DNA, the CDR3 is TGTGCCATCGCACAGGAGGCGGGTCAGCCCCAGCATTTT.

The chain is built from TRBV28 and TRBJ1-6; no firm D call. Germline V CDR1 and CDR2: MDHEN, SYDVKM. V was cut by 7 bases and J by 11 bases, with 24 bases left in between. CDR3 length: 16 amino acids. The CDR3 spells CASTSFDTGRGTPLHF. As DNA, the CDR3 is TGTGCCAGCACCTCCTTTGACACCGGTCGAGGGACACCCCTCCACTTT.

This chain joins TRBV30 and TRBJ2-7; D is undetermined. CDR3 length: 13 amino acids. The V and J ends lost 0 bases and 3 bases respectively, with 9 bases between them. Germline CDR1 is GTSNPN and CDR2 is SVGIG (reference sequence). This CDR3 reads CAWSVNIGYEQYF. In DNA, the CDR3 is TGTGCCTGGAGTGTTAACATCGGCTACGAGCAGTACTTC.